This T cell receptor (beta chain) was identified in a study of cytomegalovirus exposure and HLA in healthy donors. The study's findings and limits: Later on, a genetic analysis was performed. It linked a missense variant in DCLRE1C with V- and J-gene trimming of TCR beta. The study had only CMV serostatus as immune exposure information. Presence/absence comparisons presumed near-even sequencing depth among donors. The study flagged some 180 TCR beta chains as cytomegalovirus-associated.

This CDR3 is 11 amino acids long. V was shortened by 2 bases and J by 10 bases, with 9 bases between the two germline ends. Germline V CDR1 and CDR2: SGHDT, YYEEEE. As concerns this clone: Its antigen is unknown.

The PCR contained 60 Vbeta and 13 Jbeta primers. Using immunoSEQ multiplex PCR, the repertoire was profiled, and TCRdb retains in-frame clones only, with some absent. The sample holds 150,000 to 200,000 clones; roughly 80% are singletons and the top ten take about 1.7%. Sequencing was carried out using PBMCs. The chain couples TRBV5-6 to TRBJ1-2, with a possible D match to TRBD1 (6 bases). This clonotype originated in a woman aged 18-30 years in good health and CMV-seronegative. The CDR3 DNA is TGTGCCAGCAGCTTTGGACAGTCCTACACCTTC. Its translation is CASSFGQSYTF.